The 17 T cell receptor beta chains presented below share a single source sample, sequenced in a study of blood T cell repertoires in COVID-19. Assay: immunoSEQ multiplex PCR; the TCRdb copy retains only in-frame clones and omits some. The data contain tens of thousands of clones, 80% to 90% of them seen just once; the ten biggest clones take up around a tenth. Sequenced input: peripheral blood. Every receptor here comes from a man between 60 and 75 years old with acute or convalescent COVID-19.

The chain employs TRBV6-5 and TRBJ2-1; 9 nucleotides line up with TRBD2. The V and J ends lost 5 bases and 5 bases, in that order; junction bases with no gene match: 7. The CDR3 loop spans 15 amino acids. CDR1 is MNHEY and CDR2 is SVGAGI in the germline V gene. The CDR3: CASSLTSGLNNEQFF. CDR3 nucleotides: TGTGCCAGCAGTCTTACTAGCGGGCTCAACAATGAGCAGTTCTTC.

The rearrangement joins TRBV5-1 to TRBJ2-7; D is possibly TRBD2 (6 bases). There are 13 residues in the CDR3. Germline V gene lookup returns CDR1 SGHRS and CDR2 YFSETQ. V dropped 4 bases and J dropped 6 bases, with 14 bases sitting between them. The CDR3 nucleotides read TGCGCCAGCAGCCCCGGGGGAGCGGGCGAGCAGTACTTC. It is translated as CASSPGGAGEQYF.

CDR3 nucleotides: TGTGCCAGCAGTCTACAGGGGATCTCTGGAAACACCATATATTTT. As protein: CASSLQGISGNTIYF. The chain has TRBV2 and TRBJ1-3; 7 nucleotides match TRBD1. The CDR3 totals 15 residues. Germline V gene data show CDR1 as SNHLY and CDR2 as FYNNEI. V lost 5 bases, J lost 0 bases, and 4 bases stayed unmatched.

The chain uses TRBV10-2 and TRBJ2-5, with TRBD2 matching 9 bases. This CDR3 region has 15 residues. From germline, CDR1 is WSHSY and CDR2 SAAADI. V lost 7 bases to trimming and J lost 1 base; unmatched junction nucleotides: 7. The CDR3 here is CASNLAGAPQETQYF. CDR3 coding DNA: TGCGCCAGCAACTTAGCGGGGGCCCCCCAAGAGACCCAGTACTTC.

The rearrangement joins TRBV3-1 (or the pseudogene TRBV3-2) to TRBJ1-1; the match to TRBD1 covers 8 bases. CDR3 length: 17 residues. Germline CDR1 and CDR2: LGHDT and YNNKEL (reference sequence). The junction had 14 bases not matched to a gene; V was cut back by 4 bases and J by 4 bases. Here the CDR3 reads CASSPYETGVMGTEAFF. The CDR3 DNA is TGTGCCAGCAGCCCCTATGAGACAGGGGTAATGGGCACTGAAGCTTTCTTT.

The chain is built from TRBV2 and TRBJ1-5; unclear D gene. V was shortened by 7 bases and J by 1 base, with 11 bases between the two germline ends. The CDR3 consists of 14 residues. Germline CDR1 SNHLY, CDR2 FYNNEI. The CDR3 loop is CASNEGISNQPQHF. As DNA, the CDR3 is TGTGCCAGCAATGAGGGCATAAGCAATCAGCCCCAGCATTTT.

The V call is TRBV19, the J call TRBJ1-1, with D hard to call. The CDR3 sequence is 14 residues long. The germline V gene encodes CDR1 LNHDA and CDR2 SQIVND (reference sequence). V lost 10 bases and J lost 1, with 16 bases in between. The DNA for the CDR3 is TGTGCCACCTCGAGGACGGAGGGGAACACTGAAGCTTTCTTT. Amino acid sequence: CATSRTEGNTEAFF.

The chain recombines TRBV4-2 with TRBJ2-7; D is ambiguous. CDR3 size: 15 residues. Germline values: CDR1 LGHNA, CDR2 YNFKEQ. V lost 0 bases, J lost 6 bases, and 15 bases lay in between. The CDR3 nucleotides read TGTGCCAGCAGCCAAGATCCCTTGGCAGTGCCCGAGCAGTACTTC. It yields the protein CASSQDPLAVPEQYF.

The rearrangement uses TRBV2 and TRBJ2-2, with a weak D call TRBD1 (6 bases). The CDR3 loop spans 15 amino acids. V was cut by 6 bases and J by 4 bases, with 15 bases left in between. Germline V gene sequence: CDR1 SNHLY, CDR2 FYNNEI. The CDR3 sequence: CASRGHGMLTGELFF. CDR3 DNA sequence: TGTGCCAGCAGGGGACATGGGATGCTCACCGGGGAGCTGTTTTTT.

The rearrangement joins TRBV18 to TRBJ1-6; D ambiguous. Trimming took 6 bases from V and 8 from J, leaving 11 bases between them. The CDR3 loop spans 13 amino acids. Germline CDR1 and CDR2: KGHSH and LQKENI. The CDR3 is CASSLNGDSPLHF. CDR3 DNA: TGTGCCAGCTCCCTGAACGGGGATTCACCCCTCCACTTT.

The chain employs TRBV7-6 and TRBJ2-7; 10 bases are shared with TRBD1. V shed 1 base, J shed 5 bases, and the junction held 8 bases outside the gene matches. Germline V gene data show CDR1 as SGHVS and CDR2 as FNYEAQ. The CDR3 spans 16 residues. This chain's CDR3 is CASSLDRTGGPHEQYF. CDR3 bases: TGTGCCAGCAGCTTAGATCGGACAGGGGGTCCCCACGAGCAGTACTTC.

The J gene is TRBJ1-1, the V gene TRBV11-1, with a tentative D call TRBD1 (5 bases). The V gene's germline CDR1 is SGHAT and CDR2 FQDESV (reference sequence). The CDR3 runs 16 residues. Trimming pared 0 bases from V and 4 bases from J, leaving 15 bases between. As DNA, the CDR3 is TGTGCCAGCAGCTTAGCGGATTCCGGGGGTGGCACTGAAGCTTTCTTT. It translates to CASSLADSGGGTEAFF.

This clone was counted once. V gene TRBV2 combines with J gene TRBJ1-1; TRBD1 is a possible D gene (6 bases). Germline CDR1 is SNHLY and CDR2 is FYNNEI. V was pared by 6 bases and J by 1 base, with 12 bases between. The CDR3 covers 14 residues. In DNA, the CDR3 is TGTGCCAGCAGGGGGTCGACAGGGAACACTGAAGCTTTCTTT. Protein product: CASRGSTGNTEAFF. Complete variable domain (other parts from reference TRBV2 and TRBJ1-1): EPEVTQTPSHQVTQMGQEVILRCVPISNHLYFYWYRQILGQKVEFLVSFYNNEISEKSEIFDDQFSVERPDGSNFTLKIRSTKLEDSAMYFCASRGSTGNTEAFFGQGTRLTVV.

In its sample, this clone was seen a few times. J is TRBJ2-7 and V is TRBV5-5; 7 bases line up with TRBD1. From germline, CDR1 is SGHKS and CDR2 YYEKEE (reference sequence). Losses at the gene ends were 5 bases for V and 2 bases for J; bases not matched to a gene: 7. The CDR3 spans 14 residues. CDR3 nucleotides: TGTGCCAGCAGGGCCGGGACAGCAACCTACGAGCAGTACTTC. Translation gives CASRAGTATYEQYF.

The chain couples TRBV10-2 to TRBJ1-5, with D perhaps matching TRBD1 (5 bases). The CDR3 spans 13 residues. Germline V CDR1 and CDR2: WSHSY, SAAADI. V lost 3 bases and J lost 7, with 10 bases in between. The CDR3: CASSEGVGQPQHF. The CDR3 region has the DNA TGCGCCAGCAGTGAAGGGGTTGGGCAGCCCCAGCATTTT.

The chain recombines TRBV9 with TRBJ2-1; 12 nucleotides agree with TRBD2. The CDR3 length is 16 residues. In germline, CDR1 is SGDLS, CDR2 YYNGEE. V trimming: 0 bases; J trimming: 5 bases; junction bases outside the gene matches: 3. The CDR3 sequence is CASSVGLAGDNNEQFF. In nucleotides, the CDR3 is TGTGCCAGCAGCGTAGGACTAGCGGGGGACAACAATGAGCAGTTCTTC.

A single count supports this clone. The chain employs TRBV29-1 and TRBJ2-5; TRBD2 is a possible D gene (6 bases). Trimming took off 8 bases at V and 2 bases at J, with 18 bases between the two ends. Germline V CDR1 and CDR2: SQVTM, ANQGSEA. The CDR3 sequence is 14 residues long. The CDR3 DNA reads TGCAGCTCCCGGGTCCTGGGAGGACAAGAGACCCAGTACTTC. Translation gives CSSRVLGGQETQYF.